Shown below are 17 T cell receptor beta chains from a single sample sequenced in a study of blood T cell repertoires in COVID-19. Assay: immunoSEQ multiplex PCR; the TCRdb copy retains only in-frame clones and omits some. Of 75,000 to 95,000 clones listed, 79% were seen once; the top ten hold about 5.4%. Sequenced sample: peripheral blood. Every receptor here comes from a woman at least 80 years old with active or convalescent COVID-19.

The chain links TRBV9 to TRBJ1-3, with TRBD1 matching over 9 bases. Germline lookup yields CDR1 SGDLS and CDR2 YYNGEE. The trim removed 4 bases at V and 0 bases at J, leaving 8 bases unmatched. The CDR3 spans 17 residues. CDR3 in DNA: TGTGCCAGCAGCCTTAGGACAGGGGCAAGCTCTGGAAACACCATATATTTT. This encodes CASSLRTGASSGNTIYF.

The chain recombines TRBV19 with TRBJ2-1, with D uncertain. The germline gives CDR1 LNHDA, CDR2 SQIVND (reference sequence). The V and J ends lost 4 bases and 0 bases respectively, with 19 bases between them. The CDR3 has 18 amino acids. This CDR3 is CASSTPPPAFSSYNEQFF. In DNA, the CDR3 is TGTGCCAGTAGTACCCCACCCCCAGCGTTTAGCTCCTACAATGAGCAGTTCTTC. Using reference TRBV19 and TRBJ2-1 for the parts outside the CDR3, the full variable domain is DGGITQSPKYLFRKEGQNVTLSCEQNLNHDAMYWYRQDPGQGLRLIYYSQIVNDFQKGDIAEGYSVSREKKESFPLTVTSAQKNPTAFYLCASSTPPPAFSSYNEQFFGPGTRLTVL.

The chain is built from TRBV7-3 and TRBJ2-7; D unresolved. The V and J ends lost 3 bases and 7 bases respectively, with 10 bases between them. The CDR3 consists of 12 residues. Germline CDR1 is SGHTA and CDR2 is FQGTGA. The CDR3 sequence: CASSFPGGEQYF. The CDR3 nucleotides are TGTGCCAGCAGCTTCCCGGGTGGGGAGCAGTACTTC. Full variable domain (missing parts from reference TRBV7-3 and TRBJ2-7): GAGVSQTPSNKVTEKGKYVELRCDPISGHTALYWYRQSLGQGPEFLIYFQGTGAADDSGLPNDRFFAVRPEGSVSTLKIQRTERGDSAVYLCASSFPGGEQYFGPGTRLTVT.

J is TRBJ1-5 and V is TRBV3-1 (or the pseudogene TRBV3-2); weak D call: TRBD1 (5 bases). Trimming removed 1 base at V and 4 bases at J, with 8 bases between. This CDR3 is built from 14 residues. Germline loops: CDR1 LGHDT, CDR2 YNNKEL (reference sequence). The CDR3 protein is CASSQARENQPQHF. In DNA, the CDR3 is TGTGCCAGCAGCCAAGCCAGGGAAAATCAGCCCCAGCATTTT.

This chain links TRBV10-3 with TRBJ1-5; 7 bases align to TRBD1. With 0 bases clipped from V and 7 bases from J, the junction kept 3 bases outside the gene matches. Germline V gene lookup returns CDR1 ENHRY and CDR2 SYGVKD. The length of the CDR3 is 14 residues. CDR3 nucleotide sequence: TGTGCCATCAGTGAGTCGGGGGACAGCCAGCCCCAGCATTTT. Encoded protein: CAISESGDSQPQHF.

The V gene is TRBV9, the J gene TRBJ1-2; TRBD1 matches 8 bases. V lost 5 bases and J lost 8; bases outside the gene matches: 11. The germline V gene has CDR1 SGDLS and CDR2 YYNGEE. The CDR3 length is 14 residues. CDR3 nucleotides: TGTGCCAGCAGTGGAAGGGGACAGGTATACGGCTACACCTTC. Translation: CASSGRGQVYGYTF.

The chain employs TRBV12-3 or TRBV12-4 and TRBJ1-2, with D perhaps TRBD1 (5 bases). CDR3 length equals 12 residues. V was cut by 5 bases and J by 8 bases, with 12 bases left in between. The CDR3: CASSGGDRGYTF. The CDR3 nucleotides are TGTGCCAGCAGTGGGGGGGATCGCGGCTACACCTTC.

The chain joins TRBV29-1 to TRBJ1-1; TRBD1 might be the D (5 bases). V lost 1 base and J 1 base, leaving 10 bases between the germline ends. Germline V gives CDR1 SQVTM, CDR2 ANQGSEA. This CDR3 is built from 14 residues. The CDR3 DNA sequence: TGCAGCGTTGAAGCGGGGGTGGGGAACACTGAAGCTTTCTTT. Translated: CSVEAGVGNTEAFF. Full variable domain (remainder filled in from reference TRBV29-1 and TRBJ1-1): SAVISQKPSRDICQRGTSLTIQCQVDSQVTMMFWYRQQPGQSLTLIATANQGSEATYESGFVIDKFPISRPNLTFSTLTVSNMSPEDSSIYLCSVEAGVGNTEAFFGQGTRLTVV.

This clone is a singleton in its sample. The chain is built from TRBV3-1 (or the pseudogene TRBV3-2) and TRBJ2-7; D might be TRBD1 (5 bases). V was shortened by 4 bases and J by 1 base, with 5 bases between the two germline ends. There are 12 residues in the CDR3. Germline CDR1 reads LGHDT; CDR2 reads YNNKEL (reference sequence). DNA of the CDR3: TGTGCCAGCAGCCGACAGTCCTACGAGCAGTACTTC. This codes for CASSRQSYEQYF.

The CDR3 DNA is TGTGCCAGCAGCCCTCGACAGGGGAACTGGTATGGCTACACCTTC. Its translation: CASSPRQGNWYGYTF. The chain employs TRBV7-9 and TRBJ1-2, with TRBD1 matching 8 bases. Per germline, CDR1 SEHNR and CDR2 FQNEAQ (reference sequence). This CDR3 spans 15 amino acids. The V segment lost 5 bases and the J segment 5 bases; nucleotides outside the gene matches: 10.

The rearrangement links TRBV20-1 to TRBJ2-5; 16 positions match TRBD2. Trimming at V came to 3 bases and at J to 6 bases, leaving 19 bases not matched to a gene. This CDR3 has 20 amino acids. CDR1 is DFQATT, CDR2 SNEGSKA, per germline (reference sequence). The CDR3: CSASYRDTPGLAGGRKTQYF. Here the CDR3 DNA reads TGCAGTGCTAGTTATCGGGACACGCCGGGACTAGCGGGGGGGAGGAAGACCCAGTACTTC.

V is TRBV10-3 and J is TRBJ2-7; TRBD1 agrees at 9 bases. CDR1 is ENHRY, CDR2 SYGVKD, per germline. V trimming: 5 bases; J trimming: 3 bases; junction bases outside the gene matches: 8. The CDR3 has 15 residues. Here the CDR3 DNA reads TGTGCCATCAGTCCCGGGACAGGGCCTGGCTACGAGCAGTACTTC. Protein sequence: CAISPGTGPGYEQYF.

V and J are TRBV3-1 (or the pseudogene TRBV3-2) and TRBJ2-2, with 8 bases matching TRBD1. This CDR3 is built from 15 residues. The V gene end was trimmed by 2 bases and the J gene end by 5 bases; junction bases not matched to a gene: 4. The germline gives CDR1 LGHDT, CDR2 YNNKEL (reference sequence). CDR3 nucleotide sequence: TGTGCCAGCAGCCAATCCAGGGGGCGAACCGGGGAGCTGTTTTTT. Translated: CASSQSRGRTGELFF.

The V and J genes are TRBV10-3 and TRBJ1-2; 7 positions agree with TRBD1. J was trimmed by 3 bases and V by 6 bases; bases with no gene match: 7. CDR3 length equals 14 residues. Germline CDR1 reads ENHRY; CDR2 reads SYGVKD. The CDR3 loop is CAIRSDRVDYGYTF. The CDR3 nucleotides are TGTGCCATCAGGTCCGACAGGGTAGACTATGGCTACACCTTC.

CDR3 loop: CASSYRGWDTEAFF. The CDR3 coding sequence is TGTGCCAGCAGTTACCGGGGGTGGGACACTGAAGCTTTCTTT. V usage is TRBV6-2 or TRBV6-3 and J usage is TRBJ1-1; possibly TRBD1 for D (5 bases). Trimming took off 2 bases at V and 3 bases at J, with 10 bases between the two ends. Germline V gene lookup returns CDR1 MNHEY and CDR2 SVGEGT. This CDR3 contains 14 residues.

The V and J genes are TRBV18 and TRBJ2-5; TRBD2 agrees at 8 bases. CDR3 size: 19 residues. The germline V gene has CDR1 KGHSH and CDR2 LQKENI. Unmatched junction bases numbered 12, after V lost 0 bases and J lost 0 bases. CDR3 in amino acids: CASSPPNSGIRVDQETQYF. CDR3 in DNA: TGTGCCAGCTCACCACCGAATAGCGGGATTCGAGTCGACCAAGAGACCCAGTACTTC.

This rearrangement joins TRBV2 to TRBJ2-4, with 9 bases aligning to TRBD1. V lost 5 bases to trimming and J lost 0 bases; unmatched junction nucleotides: 11. This CDR3 contains 18 residues. Germline CDR1 is SNHLY and CDR2 is FYNNEI. For the CDR3, the DNA is TGTGCCAGCAGTTTCCGGGACAGGGTAAAACTAGCCAAAAACATTCAGTACTTC. It translates to CASSFRDRVKLAKNIQYF.